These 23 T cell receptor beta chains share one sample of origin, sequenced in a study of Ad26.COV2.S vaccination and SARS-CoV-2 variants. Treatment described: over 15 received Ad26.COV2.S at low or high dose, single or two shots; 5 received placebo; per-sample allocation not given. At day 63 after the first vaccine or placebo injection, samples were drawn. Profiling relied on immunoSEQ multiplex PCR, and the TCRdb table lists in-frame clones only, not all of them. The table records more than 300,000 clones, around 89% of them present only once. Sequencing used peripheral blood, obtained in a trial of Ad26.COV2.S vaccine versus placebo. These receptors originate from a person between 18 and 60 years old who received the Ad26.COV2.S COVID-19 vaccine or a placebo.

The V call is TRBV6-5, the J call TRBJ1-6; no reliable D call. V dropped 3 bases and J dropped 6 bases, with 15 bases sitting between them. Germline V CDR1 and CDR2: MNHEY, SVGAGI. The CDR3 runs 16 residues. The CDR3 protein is CASSYGVYAGNSPLHF. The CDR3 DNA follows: TGTGCCAGCAGTTATGGGGTATATGCTGGTAATTCACCCCTCCACTTT.

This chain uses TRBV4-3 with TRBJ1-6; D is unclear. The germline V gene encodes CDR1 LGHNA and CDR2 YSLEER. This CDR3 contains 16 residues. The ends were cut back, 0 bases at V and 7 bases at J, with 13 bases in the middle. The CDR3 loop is CASSQDLAGWNSPLHF. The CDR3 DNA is TGCGCCAGCAGCCAAGATCTGGCCGGTTGGAATTCACCCCTCCACTTT.

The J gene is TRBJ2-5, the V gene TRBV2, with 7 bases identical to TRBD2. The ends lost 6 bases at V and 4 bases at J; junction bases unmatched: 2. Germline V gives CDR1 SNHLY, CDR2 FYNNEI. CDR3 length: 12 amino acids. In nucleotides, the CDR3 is TGTGCCAGCAGGGGAGGGTCAGAGACCCAGTACTTC. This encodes CASRGGSETQYF.

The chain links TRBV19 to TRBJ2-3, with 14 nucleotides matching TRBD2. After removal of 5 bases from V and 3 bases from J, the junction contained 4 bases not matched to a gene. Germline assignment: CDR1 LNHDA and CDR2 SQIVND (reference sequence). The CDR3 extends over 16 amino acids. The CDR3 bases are TGTGCCAGTAGTGTCGGACTAGCGGGGGGAACAGATACGCAGTATTTT. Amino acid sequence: CASSVGLAGGTDTQYF.

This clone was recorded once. The DNA for the CDR3 is TGTGCCAGCAGCTTAGACAGGGGGCCCTACTACGAGCAGTACTTC. Its protein is CASSLDRGPYYEQYF. This chain joins TRBV7-9 and TRBJ2-7; 9 bases agree with TRBD1. V trimming: 1 base; J trimming: 3 bases; junction bases outside the gene matches: 4. CDR1 and CDR2 from the germline V gene are SEHNR and FQNEAQ (reference sequence). The CDR3 sequence is 15 residues long.

CDR3 nucleotides: TGTGCCAGCAGCGACATCAGGGTCCTTGGGAACACTGAAGCTTTCTTT. This sequence encodes CASSDIRVLGNTEAFF. V is TRBV7-9 and J is TRBJ1-1, with TRBD1 as a possible D gene (5 bases). Germline values: CDR1 SEHNR, CDR2 FQNEAQ (reference sequence). CDR3 length equals 16 residues. The ends were cut back, 5 bases at V and 1 base at J, with 17 bases in the middle.

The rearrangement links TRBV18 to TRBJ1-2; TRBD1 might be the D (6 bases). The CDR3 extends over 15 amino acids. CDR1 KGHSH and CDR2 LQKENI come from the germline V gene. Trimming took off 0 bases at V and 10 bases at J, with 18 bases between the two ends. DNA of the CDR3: TGTGCCAGCTCACCACCGGCGGCAGGGGCCTTCTTCTACACCTTC. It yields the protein CASSPPAAGAFFYTF.

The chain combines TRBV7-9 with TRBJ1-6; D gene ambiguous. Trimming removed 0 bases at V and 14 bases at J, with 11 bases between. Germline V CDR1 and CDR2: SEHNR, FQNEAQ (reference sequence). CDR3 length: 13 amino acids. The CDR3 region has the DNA TGTGCCAGCAGCTTAGCGCTTCATGACACCCTCCACTTT. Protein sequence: CASSLALHDTLHF.

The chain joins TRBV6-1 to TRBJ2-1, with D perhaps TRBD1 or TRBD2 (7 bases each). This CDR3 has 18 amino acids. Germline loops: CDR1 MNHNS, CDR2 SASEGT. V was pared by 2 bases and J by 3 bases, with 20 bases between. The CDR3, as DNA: TGTGCCAGCAGTGAAAGGCCCCAAGGGGGCGGGAGCTACAATGAGCAGTTCTTC. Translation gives CASSERPQGGGSYNEQFF.

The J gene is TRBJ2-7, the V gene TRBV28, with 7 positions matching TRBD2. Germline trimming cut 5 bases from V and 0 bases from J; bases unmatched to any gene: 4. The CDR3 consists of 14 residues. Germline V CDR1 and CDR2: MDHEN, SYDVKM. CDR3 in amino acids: CASSLLASSYEQYF. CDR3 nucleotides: TGTGCCAGCAGTCTACTAGCGAGCTCCTACGAGCAGTACTTC.

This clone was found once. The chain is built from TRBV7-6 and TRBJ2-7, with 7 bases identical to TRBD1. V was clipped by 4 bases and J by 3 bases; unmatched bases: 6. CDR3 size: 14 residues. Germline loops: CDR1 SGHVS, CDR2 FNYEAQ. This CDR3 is CASSSEAGGYEQYF. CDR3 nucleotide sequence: TGTGCCAGCAGCTCCGAGGCAGGGGGCTACGAGCAGTACTTC. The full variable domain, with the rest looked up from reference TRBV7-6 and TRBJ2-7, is GAGVSQSPRYKVTKRGQDVALRCDPISGHVSLYWYRQALGQGPEFLTYFNYEAQQDKSGLPNDRFSAERPEGSISTLTIQRTEQRDSAMYRCASSSEAGGYEQYFGPGTRLTVT.

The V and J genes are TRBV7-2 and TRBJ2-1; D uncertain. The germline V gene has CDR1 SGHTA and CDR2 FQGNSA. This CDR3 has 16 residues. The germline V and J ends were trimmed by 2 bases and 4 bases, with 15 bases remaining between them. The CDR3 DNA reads TGTGCCAGCAGCTTACGACTGAGGACCTTATACAATGAGCAGTTCTTC. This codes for CASSLRLRTLYNEQFF.

The CDR3 DNA is TGTGCCACCAGTGACAGGGGGACAGGTAGCAATCAGCCCCAGCATTTT. Protein: CATSDRGTGSNQPQHF. This chain links TRBV24-1 with TRBJ1-5; TRBD1 aligns across 8 bases. The CDR3 is 16 residues long. The V segment lost 4 bases and the J segment 0 bases; nucleotides outside the gene matches: 4. Germline-derived CDR1 and CDR2 are KGHDR and SFDVKD.

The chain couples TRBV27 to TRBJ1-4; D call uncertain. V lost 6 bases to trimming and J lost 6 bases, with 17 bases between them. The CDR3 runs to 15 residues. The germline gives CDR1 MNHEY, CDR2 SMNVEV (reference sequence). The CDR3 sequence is CASRSLPGLDEKLFF. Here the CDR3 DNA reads TGTGCCAGCAGATCCCTCCCCGGTTTGGATGAAAAACTGTTTTTT.

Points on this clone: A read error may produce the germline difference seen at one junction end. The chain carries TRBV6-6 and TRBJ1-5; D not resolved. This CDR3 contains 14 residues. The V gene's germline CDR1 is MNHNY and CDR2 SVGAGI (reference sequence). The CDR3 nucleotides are TGTGCGAGCACATTGCGGGGAACGGATCAGCCCCAGCATTTT. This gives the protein CASTLRGTDQPQHF.

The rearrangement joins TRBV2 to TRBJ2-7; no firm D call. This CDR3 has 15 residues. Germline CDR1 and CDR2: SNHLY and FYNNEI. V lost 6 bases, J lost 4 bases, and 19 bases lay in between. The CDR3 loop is CASSHGSSPIYEQYF. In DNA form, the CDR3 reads TGTGCCAGCAGCCACGGTAGCTCTCCAATATACGAGCAGTACTTC.

In DNA form, the CDR3 reads TGTGCCAGTAGTCCGAATTGGGGGCCTAGCGGGAGTATATACAATGAGCAGTTCTTC. As protein: CASSPNWGPSGSIYNEQFF. The gene calls are TRBV19 and TRBJ2-1; 10 nucleotides line up with TRBD2. The CDR3 is 19 residues long. After removal of 5 bases from V and 4 bases from J, the junction contained 17 bases not matched to a gene. Germline V gene data show CDR1 as LNHDA and CDR2 as SQIVND (reference sequence).

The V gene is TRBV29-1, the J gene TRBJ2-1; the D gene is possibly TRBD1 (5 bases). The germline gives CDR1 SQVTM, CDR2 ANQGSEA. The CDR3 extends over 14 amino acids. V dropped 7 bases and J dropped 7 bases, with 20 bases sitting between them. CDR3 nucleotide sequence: TGCAGCGCCTGGCTACAGGAATATCGTAATGAGCAGTTCTTC. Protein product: CSAWLQEYRNEQFF.

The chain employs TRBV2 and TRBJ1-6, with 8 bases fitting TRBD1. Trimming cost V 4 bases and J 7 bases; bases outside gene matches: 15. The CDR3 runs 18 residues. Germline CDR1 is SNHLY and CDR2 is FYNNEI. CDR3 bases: TGTGCCAGCAGTGCTCCTGGGAACAGGGGGACAGGAAATTCACCCCTCCACTTT. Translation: CASSAPGNRGTGNSPLHF.

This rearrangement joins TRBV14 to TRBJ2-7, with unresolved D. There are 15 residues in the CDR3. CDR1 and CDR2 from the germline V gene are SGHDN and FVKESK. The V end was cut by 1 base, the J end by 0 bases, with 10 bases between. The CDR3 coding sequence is TGTGCCAGCAGCCAAGGGCCCCGGAGCTCCTACGAGCAGTACTTC. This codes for CASSQGPRSSYEQYF.

The DNA for the CDR3 is TGTGCCAGCAGCTTAGGGGCACGTGGAGCTAACTATGGCTACACCTTC. Its translation is CASSLGARGANYGYTF. The chain joins TRBV7-9 to TRBJ1-2; D gene uncertain. Deletions cut 1 base from V and 0 bases from J, with 12 bases between. Per germline, CDR1 SEHNR and CDR2 FQNEAQ (reference sequence). This CDR3 is built from 16 residues.

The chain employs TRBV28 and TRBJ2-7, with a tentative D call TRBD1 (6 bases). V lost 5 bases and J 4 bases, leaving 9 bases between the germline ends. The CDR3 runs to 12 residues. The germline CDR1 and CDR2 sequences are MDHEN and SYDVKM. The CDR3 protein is CASSTGIYEQYF. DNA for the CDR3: TGTGCCAGCAGTACAGGGATTTACGAGCAGTACTTC.

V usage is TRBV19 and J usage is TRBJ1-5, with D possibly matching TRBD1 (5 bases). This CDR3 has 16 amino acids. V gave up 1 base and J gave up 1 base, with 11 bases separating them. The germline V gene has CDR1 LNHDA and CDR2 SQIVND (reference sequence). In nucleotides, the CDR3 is TGTGCCAGTAGTATAGGAGGGGCTCGGAGCAATCAGCCCCAGCATTTT. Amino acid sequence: CASSIGGARSNQPQHF.